This T cell receptor beta chain was recovered during a study of blood T cells in healthy people across ages (dated by TCRdb to about 2015). For the study in its entirety: In model experiments, template switching captured about one uniquely barcoded TCR beta cDNA molecule for every two T cells. Using deep sequencing normalized with unique cDNA molecular identifiers, the study measured how TCR beta repertoire diversity changes with age. Four age groups were formed from the donors: young (average approximately 15 years), middle-aged (approximately 40), aged (62) and long-lived (around 82). Donors of different ages were randomly distributed across sequencing lanes to avoid experimental bias. For two donors (one aged 18 to 30 and one aged 80 or older), the study analyzed two additional independent replicas of 1 million unique cDNA reads from the same blood draw.

The CDR3 goes from the cysteine to the phenylalanine over 17 residues. Only the CDR3 part of the read is kept: 51 bases, read in frame from the first base. The germline V gene yields SGHAT for CDR1 and FQNNGV for CDR2. V has 4 bases trimmed and J has 0 bases trimmed; junction bases matching no gene number 9. The approximately 39 donors, aged about 6 to 95 years, were systemically healthy Caucasian individuals from Russia. About 10 milliliters of peripheral blood were collected from each donor into EDTA-treated Vacutainer tubes. Ficoll-Paque density-gradient centrifugation was used to isolate PBMCs, with at least 6.5 million per sample. Total RNA, at least 6 micrograms per sample, was extracted from PBMCs with Trizol reagent. Naive CD45RAhigh/CD27high T cell percentages were measured by flow cytometry on a PBMC aliquot from every donor. Notes on this clonotype: Its antigen is unknown. No much larger clone exists at a distance of one base, and base qualities are not known.

The study at large found these results: Total diversity estimates from one million sequenced T cells were considered lower bounds and underestimates. Conclusive comparison of naive and antigen-experienced compartments was prevented by the profiling of bulk unsorted PBMCs. The percentage of naive T cells measured by flow cytometry correlated strongly with observed TCR beta diversity. As age increased, observed TCR beta diversity per million T cells dropped in a roughly linear way, and a significant reduction was already evident by age approximately 40. Because donor CMV infection status was unknown, age-related changes in expanded clonotypes were potentially confounded. The long-lived group showed more naive CD4+ T cells, fewer expanded clones and increased TCR diversity than the aged group, suggesting age selection.

Library generation was performed with 5' RACE. Reads for this sample came from an Illumina HiSeq 2500. A second PCR of about 7 to 12 cycles was run with a J-beta primer mix and a sample-barcoded 5' primer. A unique molecular identifier was introduced onto each TCR beta cDNA molecule by a template-switch 5' adaptor carrying 12 random nucleotides. Each sample yielded at least 2.5 million CDR3-containing paired-end reads. First-strand cDNA synthesis was performed from all RNA using the Mint cDNA synthesis kit, with priming by a TRBC-specific oligonucleotide. Following uracil-DNA glycosylase treatment, a first 18-cycle PCR with universal primers M1SS and BC2_uni_R was performed on all cDNA. The authors' pipeline ran thus. Normalization of each sample was performed by random selection of 1 million high-quality reads, each carrying a distinct molecular identifier. Reads with shared molecular identifiers were discarded instead of being binned into consensus sequences. CDR3 identification, clonotype clustering and error correction used MiTCR with a Q25 quality threshold and the strictest error-elimination algorithm. A nonparametric unseen species model using Euler transformation provided a lower-bound estimate of total TCR beta diversity. In-frame beta chains were kept once TCRdb had trimmed the public reads at Q25 with fastp and called clones with MiXCR. Identical CDR3 proteins give one entry, which carries the most common genes and DNA. None of the V and J calls come from the authors' own analysis; TCRdb made them. This sample holds 650,000 to 700,000 distinct CDR3 sequences; roughly half were observed only once. The ten largest account for approximately 12% of the sample.

This receptor was taken from a woman older than 75 in good health. Recombination connected TRBV11-2 to TRBJ2-4; TRBD1 lines up with 7 middle nucleotides. Sequenced sample: blood. CDR3 region: CASSWKTGTLAKNIQYF. The DNA sequence follows: TGTGCCAGCAGCTGGAAGACAGGGACCCTAGCCAAAAACATTCAGTACTTC.